The 8 T cell receptor beta chains below come from one sample, sequenced in a study of CD8 T cells in Susac syndrome. Reverse transcription of about 0.5 to 1 ug RNA used random hexamers. TCRdb re-called the immunoSEQ multiplex PCR reads with MiXCR, one entry per CDR3 protein. The sample includes about 150,000 distinct CDR3 sequences, around 96% seen only once; the top ten take 0.16%. The sequencing sample was made of CD4+ T cells from PBMCs. These receptors all come from a human donor with Susac syndrome.

The chain uses TRBV5-4 and TRBJ2-5; 8 nucleotides agree with TRBD2. After removal of 4 bases from V and 1 base from J, the junction contained 3 bases not matched to a gene. This CDR3 has 14 amino acids. CDR1 is SGHNT, CDR2 YYREEE, per germline (reference sequence). DNA of the CDR3: TGTGCCAGCAGCCCGCGGGGGGTCCAAGAGACCCAGTACTTC. This codes for CASSPRGVQETQYF. Filled out from reference TRBV5-4 and TRBJ2-5, the complete variable domain reads ETGVTQSPTHLIKTRGQQVTLRCSSQSGHNTVSWYQQALGQGPQFIFQYYREEENGRGNFPPRFSGLQFPNYSSELNVNALELDDSALYLCASSPRGVQETQYFGPGTRLLVL.

This clonotype was seen once. The gene calls are TRBV5-4 and TRBJ2-2; the match to TRBD2 covers 8 bases. The CDR3 is made up of 15 amino acids. V lost 4 bases and J lost 4; bases outside the gene matches: 6. Germline CDR1 and CDR2: SGHNT and YYREEE (reference sequence). CDR3: CASSPGGGRTGELFF. The CDR3 DNA is TGTGCCAGCAGCCCCGGGGGGGGGCGCACCGGGGAGCTGTTTTTT.

The V call is TRBV13, the J call TRBJ1-2; D unclear. CDR3 length: 16 amino acids. V lost 2 bases and J lost 1, with 14 bases in between. In germline, CDR1 is PRHDT, CDR2 FYEKMQ (reference sequence). For the CDR3, the DNA is TGTGCCAGCAGCTTAAGGAGAGGTTCGGGTAACTATGGCTACACCTTC. Translating gives CASSLRRGSGNYGYTF.

This sequence joins TRBV12-5 and TRBJ1-2, with D hard to call. The germline V gene encodes CDR1 LGHNT and CDR2 FRNRAP. This CDR3 is 13 amino acids long. V lost 2 bases and J 5 bases, leaving 9 bases between the germline ends. CDR3 DNA: TGTGCTAGTGGTTTGAAGGCAGATTATGGCTACACCTTC. It specifies CASGLKADYGYTF. Variable domain in full (rest from reference TRBV12-5 and TRBJ1-2): DARVTQTPRHKVTEMGQEVTMRCQPILGHNTVFWYRQTMMQGLELLAYFRNRAPLDDSGMPKDRFSAEMPDATLATLKIQPSEPRDSAVYFCASGLKADYGYTFGSGTRLTVV.

V is TRBV2 and J is TRBJ2-1, with unresolved D. With 7 bases removed from V and 0 bases from J, the gap between germline ends came to 10 bases. This CDR3 has 14 residues. Germline loops: CDR1 SNHLY, CDR2 FYNNEI. The CDR3 reads CASTEQVSYNEQFF. CDR3 nucleotide sequence: TGTGCCAGCACTGAGCAGGTCTCCTACAATGAGCAGTTCTTC.

The rearrangement joins TRBV5-6 to TRBJ2-1, with 8 bases identical to TRBD2. The germline gives CDR1 SGHDT, CDR2 YYEEEE. J gave up 3 bases and V 4 bases, and 6 bases lay outside the gene matches. This CDR3 region has 15 residues. CDR3 DNA: TGTGCCAGCAGCCCCCTTAGCGGGGACTACAATGAGCAGTTCTTC. Translating gives CASSPLSGDYNEQFF.

The table lists this clonotype with a count of one. The V and J genes are TRBV5-6 and TRBJ2-1; TRBD1 matches 11 bases. The CDR3 loop spans 15 amino acids. Unmatched junction bases numbered 6, after V lost 4 bases and J lost 6 bases. Looked up from germline, CDR1 is SGHDT and CDR2 is YYEEEE. In nucleotides, the CDR3 is TGTGCCAGCAGCCTTCCCGGGACAGGGGGCAATGAGCAGTTCTTC. Its translation is CASSLPGTGGNEQFF.

This clonotype was detected once. The V and J genes are TRBV18 and TRBJ1-3, with D perhaps matching TRBD1 (5 bases). This CDR3 spans 16 amino acids. Trimming took 3 bases from V and 0 from J, leaving 12 bases between them. CDR1 KGHSH and CDR2 LQKENI come from the germline V gene. This CDR3 reads CASSPGPLSSGNTIYF. The CDR3 DNA follows: TGTGCCAGCTCACCGGGACCCTTGAGCTCTGGAAACACCATATATTTT.